The 25 T cell receptor beta chains in this list originate from one sample, sequenced in a study of blood T cell repertoires in COVID-19 (dated by TCRdb to 2018 to 2020). The method was the immunoSEQ multiplex PCR assay. TCRdb obtained this table from immuneACCESS and retained in-frame rearrangements with V and J assigned. These tables miss some clones; where compared with another copy, unresolved V genes account for less than half of the shortfall, and the remainder is unexplained. For this sample there are fewer than 150,000 clones; more than 75% appear just once. Approximately 4.1% of the sample is taken by the ten largest. The sample consisted of peripheral blood. These receptors were collected from a woman of 80 years or more with acute or convalescent COVID-19.

The chain employs TRBV3-1 (or the pseudogene TRBV3-2) and TRBJ2-3; D not certain. The CDR3 is 13 residues long. The V end lost 5 bases, the J end lost 3 bases, and 9 bases lay between the germline ends. Looked up from germline, CDR1 is LGHDT and CDR2 is YNNKEL (reference sequence). The CDR3 sequence: CASSETATDTQYF. CDR3 in DNA: TGTGCCAGCAGCGAAACAGCAACAGATACGCAGTATTTT.

The chain combines TRBV7-2 with TRBJ1-2; D unclear. The V end lost 1 base, the J end lost 5 bases, and 5 bases lay between the germline ends. The germline gives CDR1 SGHTA, CDR2 FQGNSA. The CDR3 runs to 12 residues. CDR3 nucleotides: TGTGCCAGCAGCTTAGTTATGTATGGCTACACCTTC. Translated: CASSLVMYGYTF.

The chain carries TRBV19 and TRBJ1-5; D perhaps matches TRBD1 (6 bases). V was clipped by 11 bases and J by 5 bases, with 19 bases between them. The CDR3 covers 14 residues. Germline V gives CDR1 LNHDA, CDR2 SQIVND (reference sequence). The DNA for the CDR3 is TGTGCCGGGGAACAGGGTGGGAGAGATCAGCCCCAGCATTTT. It specifies CAGEQGGRDQPQHF.

This clone was observed a few times. The chain couples TRBV23-1 to TRBJ2-7; D perhaps matches TRBD2 (6 bases). TRBV23-1 is annotated as an ORF whose role is uncertain. The CDR3 extends over 13 amino acids. V lost 3 bases, J lost 4 bases, and 10 bases lay in between. CDR3 loop: CASSHPGRYEQYF. The CDR3, as DNA: TGCGCCAGCAGTCACCCGGGGAGGTACGAGCAGTACTTC.

This chain joins TRBV7-2 and TRBJ1-1; perhaps TRBD1 as D (5 bases). V lost 3 bases to trimming and J lost 5 bases, with 10 bases between them. The CDR3 is 13 amino acids. CDR1 and CDR2 from the germline V gene are SGHTA and FQGNSA. CDR3 sequence: CASSLSRGTEAFF. The CDR3 DNA follows: TGTGCCAGCAGCTTGAGTCGGGGGACTGAAGCTTTCTTT.

The CDR3 sequence is CASSLRQGLGYTF. Written as DNA, the CDR3 is TGTGCCAGCAGCCTTAGACAGGGCTTGGGCTACACCTTC. The genes are TRBV2 and TRBJ1-2; 7 bases are shared with TRBD1. The CDR3 covers 13 residues. Germline V gene sequence: CDR1 SNHLY, CDR2 FYNNEI. The V segment lost 6 bases and the J segment 8 bases; nucleotides outside the gene matches: 9.

The gene calls are TRBV28 and TRBJ1-1; tentatively, D is TRBD1 (5 bases). The CDR3 consists of 15 residues. Trimming took off 2 bases at V and 4 bases at J, with 14 bases between the two ends. CDR1 and CDR2 from the germline V gene are MDHEN and SYDVKM. The CDR3, as DNA: TGTGCCAGCAGTTTACCCCAGGGTTCGGGCACTGAAGCTTTCTTT. It specifies CASSLPQGSGTEAFF.

The chain couples TRBV7-2 to TRBJ2-7; 7 bases match TRBD2. Germline V gene data show CDR1 as SGHTA and CDR2 as FQGNSA. J gave up 2 bases and V 0 bases, and 4 bases lay outside the gene matches. The CDR3 runs 15 residues. The CDR3, as DNA: TGTGCCAGCAGCTTAGCCGGGACTACAGCCTACGAGCAGTACTTC. Protein: CASSLAGTTAYEQYF. The whole variable domain, remainder taken from reference TRBV7-2 and TRBJ2-7, is GAGVSQSPSNKVTEKGKDVELRCDPISGHTALYWYRQSLGQGLEFLIYFQGNSAPDKSGLPSDRFSAERTGGSVSTLTIQRTQQEDSAVYLCASSLAGTTAYEQYFGPGTRLTVT.

V and J are TRBV28 and TRBJ2-1; 8 bases map to TRBD1. Germline V lookup: CDR1 MDHEN, CDR2 SYDVKM. This CDR3 has 12 amino acids. Unmatched junction bases numbered 8, after V lost 7 bases and J lost 12 bases. The CDR3 region is CASTLAGGRQFF. The CDR3 bases are TGTGCCAGCACCTTGGCAGGGGGCAGGCAGTTCTTC.

V gene TRBV2 combines with J gene TRBJ1-2; D ambiguous. V lost 1 base and J lost 6, with 9 bases in between. The length of the CDR3 is 13 residues. Looked up from germline, CDR1 is SNHLY and CDR2 is FYNNEI. The chain's CDR3 is CASSEGRGHGYTF. The CDR3 nucleotides read TGTGCCAGCAGTGAAGGGCGAGGCCATGGCTACACCTTC.

The chain couples TRBV4-2 to TRBJ2-7, with a possible D match to TRBD2 (5 bases). Trimming removed 0 bases from V and 2 bases from J, with 11 bases in between. The germline V gene encodes CDR1 LGHNA and CDR2 YNFKEQ. The CDR3 covers 15 residues. CDR3 coding DNA: TGTGCCAGCAGCCAAGACGTTACCGGGACCTACGAGCAGTACTTC. Protein product: CASSQDVTGTYEQYF.

Turning to this clone: The junction departs from the called germline gene at one end, perhaps through a read error. The V call is TRBV7-2, the J call TRBJ2-3, with TRBD2 identical over 10 bases. CDR1 and CDR2 (germline): SGHTA, FQGNSA. The CDR3 runs 12 residues. CDR3 protein: CASSYLAGARSF. In DNA form, the CDR3 reads TGTGCCAGCAGCTATCTAGCGGGGGCCCGCAGTTTT.

The CDR3 spells CASSELAGRHEQYF. CDR3 nucleotide sequence: TGTGCCAGCAGTGAACTTGCAGGGCGCCACGAGCAGTACTTC. J is TRBJ2-7 and V is TRBV6-1, with a weak D call TRBD1 (5 bases). Trimming stripped 2 bases from V and 5 bases from J, with 13 bases between. This CDR3 has 14 residues. Looked up from germline, CDR1 is MNHNS and CDR2 is SASEGT.

V gene TRBV28 combines with J gene TRBJ1-2; D uncertain. This CDR3 spans 14 amino acids. Between the trimmed V and J ends, which lost 4 bases and 1 base, there was a span of 10 bases. Germline CDR1 MDHEN, CDR2 SYDVKM. The CDR3: CASSSSPLNYGYTF. CDR3 DNA: TGTGCCAGCAGTTCCTCTCCACTTAACTATGGCTACACCTTC.

This clone was recorded a few times. This chain's CDR3 is CSVGRGDNEQFF. The CDR3 coding sequence is TGCAGCGTTGGTCGCGGTGACAATGAGCAGTTCTTC. The chain recombines TRBV29-1 with TRBJ2-1; D not resolved. This CDR3 has 12 residues. V was clipped by 4 bases and J by 5 bases, with 9 bases between them. Germline V lookup: CDR1 SQVTM, CDR2 ANQGSEA.

Details on this clone: In the same sample, other DNA sequences code for this CDR3. The chain employs TRBV7-2 and TRBJ2-3; D gene uncertain. The germline V and J ends were trimmed by 2 bases and 1 base, with 4 bases remaining between them. The CDR3 is 13 amino acids. Germline V gene sequence: CDR1 SGHTA, CDR2 FQGNSA. Here the CDR3 reads CASSLPGTDTQYF. CDR3 nucleotide sequence: TGTGCCAGCAGCTTACCGGGCACAGATACGCAGTATTTT. Variable domain in full (rest from reference TRBV7-2 and TRBJ2-3): GAGVSQSPSNKVTEKGKDVELRCDPISGHTALYWYRQSLGQGLEFLIYFQGNSAPDKSGLPSDRFSAERTGGSVSTLTIQRTQQEDSAVYLCASSLPGTDTQYFGPGTRLTVL.

This clone was counted only a few times. The V call is TRBV5-6, the J call TRBJ2-5, with 8 bases aligning to TRBD1. The CDR3 length is 12 residues. The V gene end was trimmed by 7 bases and the J gene end by 6 bases; junction bases not matched to a gene: 5. Germline CDR1 is SGHDT and CDR2 is YYEEEE. CDR3 DNA sequence: TGTGCCAGCGGACAGGGTATGAAGACCCAGTACTTC. Translating it yields CASGQGMKTQYF.

This clone was found a few times. The chain is built from TRBV7-9 and TRBJ2-3, with 9 bases aligning to TRBD2. The CDR3 totals 17 residues. Germline loops: CDR1 SEHNR, CDR2 FQNEAQ (reference sequence). Trimming cost V 5 bases and J 2 bases; bases outside gene matches: 11. The DNA for the CDR3 is TGTGCCAGCAGCCTTCCCCTAGCGGGGCTTTACACAGATACGCAGTATTTT. Protein product: CASSLPLAGLYTDTQYF.

This clone was found a few times. This chain connects TRBV3-1 (or the pseudogene TRBV3-2) to TRBJ1-4, with D unclear. V was pared by 5 bases and J by 8 bases, with 21 bases between. Germline V gives CDR1 LGHDT, CDR2 YNNKEL (reference sequence). The CDR3 runs 16 residues. CDR3 residues: CASSDNHRGEGEKLFF. CDR3 nucleotides: TGTGCCAGCAGCGACAATCACCGGGGAGAAGGCGAAAAACTGTTTTTT.

This chain connects TRBV10-1 to TRBJ1-5; 8 bases are shared with TRBD1. This CDR3 is 14 amino acids long. CDR1 is WNHNN and CDR2 is SYGVQD in the germline V gene (reference sequence). CDR3 amino acids: CARQDRESNQPQHF. The CDR3 nucleotides read TGCGCGCGGCAGGACAGGGAAAGCAATCAGCCCCAGCATTTT.

The V gene is TRBV30, the J gene TRBJ1-5; D possibly corresponds to TRBD1 (5 bases). Germline CDR1 reads GTSNPN; CDR2 reads SVGIG (reference sequence). Trimming took off 2 bases at V and 5 bases at J, with 16 bases between the two ends. The CDR3 length is 15 residues. CDR3 amino acids: CAWSFGGGRDQPQHF. The CDR3 DNA reads TGTGCCTGGAGTTTTGGGGGAGGCAGGGATCAGCCCCAGCATTTT. The variable domain in full, completed from reference TRBV30 and TRBJ1-5, reads SQTIHQWPATLVQPVGSPLSLECTVEGTSNPNLYWYRQAAGRGLQLLFYSVGIGQISSEVPQNLSASRPQDRQFILSSKKLLLSDSGFYLCAWSFGGGRDQPQHFGDGTRLSIL.

The chain uses TRBV5-1 and TRBJ1-3; 7 nucleotides agree with TRBD1. Germline-derived CDR1 and CDR2 are SGHRS and YFSETQ. This CDR3 is built from 16 residues. Germline trimming cut 4 bases from V and 0 bases from J; bases unmatched to any gene: 7. The CDR3 sequence is CASSPQGPSSGNTIYF. The CDR3 coding sequence is TGCGCCAGCAGCCCACAGGGGCCGAGCTCTGGAAACACCATATATTTT.

The chain joins TRBV3-1 (or the pseudogene TRBV3-2) to TRBJ1-1; a weak D match, TRBD1 (5 bases). The V and J ends lost 3 bases and 7 bases respectively, with 18 bases between them. Germline V gene sequence: CDR1 LGHDT, CDR2 YNNKEL (reference sequence). The CDR3 is 15 residues long. In DNA form, the CDR3 reads TGTGCCAGCAGCCACGGCTCCGTCGGGGGGGGTGAAGCTTTCTTT. It yields the protein CASSHGSVGGGEAFF.

The chain couples TRBV4-2 to TRBJ2-3; D call uncertain. This CDR3 is built from 15 residues. Germline CDR1 LGHNA, CDR2 YNFKEQ. V lost 4 bases to trimming and J lost 1 base, with 12 bases between them. The CDR3 DNA sequence: TGTGCCAGCAGCCGGAACGACGCGGGCACAGATACGCAGTATTTT. Protein product: CASSRNDAGTDTQYF.

The gene calls are TRBV28 and TRBJ2-7, with 10 bases lining up with TRBD1. CDR1 and CDR2 from the germline V gene are MDHEN and SYDVKM. This CDR3 spans 14 amino acids. Germline trimming cut 3 bases from V and 4 bases from J; bases unmatched to any gene: 3. The CDR3 DNA reads TGTGCCAGCAGTTTCCGACAGGGGGCGTACGAGCAGTACTTC. Its protein product is CASSFRQGAYEQYF.